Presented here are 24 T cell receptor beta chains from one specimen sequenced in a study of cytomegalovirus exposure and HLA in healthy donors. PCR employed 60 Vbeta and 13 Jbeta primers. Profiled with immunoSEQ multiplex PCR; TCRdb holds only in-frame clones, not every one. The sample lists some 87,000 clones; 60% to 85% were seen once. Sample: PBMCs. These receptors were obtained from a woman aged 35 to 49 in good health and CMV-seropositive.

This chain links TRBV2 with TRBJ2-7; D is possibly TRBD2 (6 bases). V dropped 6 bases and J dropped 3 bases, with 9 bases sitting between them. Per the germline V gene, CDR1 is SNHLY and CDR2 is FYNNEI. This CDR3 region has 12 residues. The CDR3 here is CASRTSYYEQYF. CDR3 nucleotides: TGTGCCAGCAGGACTAGTTACTACGAGCAGTACTTC.

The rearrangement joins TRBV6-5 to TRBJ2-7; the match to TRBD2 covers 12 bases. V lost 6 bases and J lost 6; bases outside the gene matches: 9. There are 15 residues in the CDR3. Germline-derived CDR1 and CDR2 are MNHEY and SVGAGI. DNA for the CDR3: TGTGCCAGCAGGGCCCCTAGCGGGAGGGAGGCCGAGCAGTACTTC. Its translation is CASRAPSGREAEQYF.

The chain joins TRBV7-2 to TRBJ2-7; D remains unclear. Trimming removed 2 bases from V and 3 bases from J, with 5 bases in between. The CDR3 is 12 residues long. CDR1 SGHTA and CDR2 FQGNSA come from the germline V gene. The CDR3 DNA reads TGTGCCAGCAGCTTAACCGGCTACGAGCAGTACTTC. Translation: CASSLTGYEQYF.

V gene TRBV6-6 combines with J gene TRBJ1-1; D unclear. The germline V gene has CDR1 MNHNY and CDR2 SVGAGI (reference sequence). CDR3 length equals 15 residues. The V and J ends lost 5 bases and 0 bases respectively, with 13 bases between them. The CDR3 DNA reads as TGTGCCAGCAGTCACGCAGCGACGGTGAACACTGAAGCTTTCTTT. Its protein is CASSHAATVNTEAFF.

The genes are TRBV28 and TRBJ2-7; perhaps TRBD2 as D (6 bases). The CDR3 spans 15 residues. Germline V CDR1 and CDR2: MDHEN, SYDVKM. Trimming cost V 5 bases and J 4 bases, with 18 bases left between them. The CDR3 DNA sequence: TGTGCCAGCAGTCCCCTGGCAGGGAGGTATTACGAGCAGTACTTC. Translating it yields CASSPLAGRYYEQYF.

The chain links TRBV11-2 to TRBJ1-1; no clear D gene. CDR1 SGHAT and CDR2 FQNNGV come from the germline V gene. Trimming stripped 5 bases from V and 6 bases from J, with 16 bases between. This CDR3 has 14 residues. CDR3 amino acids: CASSTTDPGSEAFF. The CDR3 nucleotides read TGTGCCAGCAGCACAACAGATCCGGGGTCTGAAGCTTTCTTT.

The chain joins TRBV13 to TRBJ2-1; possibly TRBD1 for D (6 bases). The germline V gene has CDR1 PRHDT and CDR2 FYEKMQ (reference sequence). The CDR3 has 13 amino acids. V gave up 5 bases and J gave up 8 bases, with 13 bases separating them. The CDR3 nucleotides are TGTGCCAGCAGCCCGCCAGGGGACGATGAGCAGTTCTTC. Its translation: CASSPPGDDEQFF.

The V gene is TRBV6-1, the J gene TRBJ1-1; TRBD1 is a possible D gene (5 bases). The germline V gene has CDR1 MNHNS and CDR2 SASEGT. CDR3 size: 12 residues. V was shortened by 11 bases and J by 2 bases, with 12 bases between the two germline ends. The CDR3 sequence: CAGRGLNTEAFF. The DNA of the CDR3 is TGTGCCGGAAGGGGACTAAACACTGAAGCTTTCTTT.

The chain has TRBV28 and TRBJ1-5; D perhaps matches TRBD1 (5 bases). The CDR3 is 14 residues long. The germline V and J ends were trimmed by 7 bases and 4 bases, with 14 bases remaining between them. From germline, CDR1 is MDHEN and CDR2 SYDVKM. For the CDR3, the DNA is TGTGCCAGCATTGGAGGGTGGGGGAATCAGCCCCAGCATTTT. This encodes CASIGGWGNQPQHF.

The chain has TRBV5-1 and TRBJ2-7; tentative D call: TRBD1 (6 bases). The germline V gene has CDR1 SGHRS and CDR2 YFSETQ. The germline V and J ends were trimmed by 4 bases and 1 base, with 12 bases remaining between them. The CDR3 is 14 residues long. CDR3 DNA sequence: TGCGCCAGCAGCATAGGGGACATTTCCTACGAGCAGTACTTC. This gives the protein CASSIGDISYEQYF. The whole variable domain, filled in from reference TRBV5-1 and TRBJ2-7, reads KAGVTQTPRYLIKTRGQQVTLSCSPISGHRSVSWYQQTPGQGLQFLFEYFSETQRNKGNFPGRFSGRQFSNSRSEMNVSTLELGDSALYLCASSIGDISYEQYFGPGTRLTVT.

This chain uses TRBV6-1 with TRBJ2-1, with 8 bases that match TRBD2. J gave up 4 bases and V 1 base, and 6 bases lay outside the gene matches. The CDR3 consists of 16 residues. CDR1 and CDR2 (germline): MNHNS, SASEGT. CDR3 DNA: TGTGCCAGCAGTGAAGTATGGCGGGGGGCATACAATGAGCAGTTCTTC. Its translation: CASSEVWRGAYNEQFF.

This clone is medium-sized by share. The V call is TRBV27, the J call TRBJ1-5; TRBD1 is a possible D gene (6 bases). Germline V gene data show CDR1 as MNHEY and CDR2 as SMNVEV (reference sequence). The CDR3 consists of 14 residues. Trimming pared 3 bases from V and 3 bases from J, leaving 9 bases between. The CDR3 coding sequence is TGTGCCAGCAGTTTTGCAGGGGACAATCAGCCCCAGCATTTT. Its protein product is CASSFAGDNQPQHF.

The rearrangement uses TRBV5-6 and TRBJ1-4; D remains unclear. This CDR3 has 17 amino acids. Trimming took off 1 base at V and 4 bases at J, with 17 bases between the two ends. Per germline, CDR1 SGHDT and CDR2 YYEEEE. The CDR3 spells CASSLRVGRRDNEKLFF. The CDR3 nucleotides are TGTGCCAGCAGCTTGAGAGTGGGTCGGAGAGATAATGAAAAACTGTTTTTT.

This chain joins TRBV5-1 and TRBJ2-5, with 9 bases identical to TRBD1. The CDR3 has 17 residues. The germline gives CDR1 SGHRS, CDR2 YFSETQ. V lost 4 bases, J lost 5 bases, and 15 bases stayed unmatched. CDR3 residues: CASSGQLGDRGWETQYF. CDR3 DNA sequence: TGCGCCAGCAGCGGCCAGCTGGGTGACAGGGGGTGGGAGACCCAGTACTTC.

CDR3 in amino acids: CASSRDRVGYEQYF. Here the CDR3 DNA reads TGTGCCAGTAGTCGGGACAGGGTAGGCTACGAGCAGTACTTC. The chain uses TRBV19 and TRBJ2-7, with 9 positions matching TRBD1. Per the germline V gene, CDR1 is LNHDA and CDR2 is SQIVND (reference sequence). J was trimmed by 3 bases and V by 5 bases; bases with no gene match: 5. The CDR3 has 14 amino acids.

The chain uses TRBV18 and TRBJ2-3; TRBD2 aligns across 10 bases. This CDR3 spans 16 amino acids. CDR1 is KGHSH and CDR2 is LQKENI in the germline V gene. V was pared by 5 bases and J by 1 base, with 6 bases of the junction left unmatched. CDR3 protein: CASSATGTSGTDTQYF. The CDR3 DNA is TGTGCCAGCTCAGCCACCGGGACTAGCGGCACAGATACGCAGTATTTT.

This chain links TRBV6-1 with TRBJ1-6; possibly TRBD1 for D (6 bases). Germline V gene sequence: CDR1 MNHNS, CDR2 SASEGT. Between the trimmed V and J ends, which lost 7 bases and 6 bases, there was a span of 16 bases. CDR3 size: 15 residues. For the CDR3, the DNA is TGTGCCAGCAATCCGGACAGCCAGGGTAATTCACCCCTCCACTTT. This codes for CASNPDSQGNSPLHF.

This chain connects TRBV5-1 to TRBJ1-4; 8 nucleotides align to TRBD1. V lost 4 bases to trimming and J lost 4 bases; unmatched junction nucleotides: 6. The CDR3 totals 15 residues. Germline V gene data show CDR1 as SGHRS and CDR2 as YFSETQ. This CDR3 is CASSPQGDFNEKLFF. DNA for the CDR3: TGCGCCAGCAGCCCACAGGGGGACTTTAATGAAAAACTGTTTTTT.

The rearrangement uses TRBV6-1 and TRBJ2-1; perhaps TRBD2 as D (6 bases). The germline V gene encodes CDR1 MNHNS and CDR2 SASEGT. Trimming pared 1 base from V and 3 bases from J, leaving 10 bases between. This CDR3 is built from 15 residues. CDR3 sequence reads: CASSEVGLGYNEQFF. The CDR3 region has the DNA TGTGCCAGCAGTGAAGTGGGACTCGGCTACAATGAGCAGTTCTTC.

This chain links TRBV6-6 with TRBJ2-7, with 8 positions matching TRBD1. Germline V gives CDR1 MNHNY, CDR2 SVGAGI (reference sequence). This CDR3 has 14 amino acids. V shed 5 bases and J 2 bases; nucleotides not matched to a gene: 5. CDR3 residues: CASSPMTGAYEQYF. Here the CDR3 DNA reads TGTGCCAGCAGTCCCATGACAGGGGCCTACGAGCAGTACTTC.

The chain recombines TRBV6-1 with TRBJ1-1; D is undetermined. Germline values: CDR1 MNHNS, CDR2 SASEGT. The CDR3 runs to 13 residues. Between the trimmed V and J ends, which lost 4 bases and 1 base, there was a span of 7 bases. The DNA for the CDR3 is TGTGCCAGCAGTGTTCAGTCGAACACTGAAGCTTTCTTT. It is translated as CASSVQSNTEAFF.

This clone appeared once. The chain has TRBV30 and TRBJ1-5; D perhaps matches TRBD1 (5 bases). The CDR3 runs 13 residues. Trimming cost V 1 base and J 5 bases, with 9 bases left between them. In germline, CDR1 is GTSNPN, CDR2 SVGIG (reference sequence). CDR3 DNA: TGTGCCTGGAGTGGGGGAGGGGATCAGCCCCAGCATTTT. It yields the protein CAWSGGGDQPQHF.

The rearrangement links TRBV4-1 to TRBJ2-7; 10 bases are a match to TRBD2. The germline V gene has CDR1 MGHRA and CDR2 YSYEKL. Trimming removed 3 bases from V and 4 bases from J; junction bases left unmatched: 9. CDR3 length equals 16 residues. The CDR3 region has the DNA TGCGCCAGCAGCCAGGGTGCTAGCGGGGGAGTATACGAGCAGTACTTC. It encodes CASSQGASGGVYEQYF.

CDR3 sequence reads: CASSASGTGSSYEQYF. As DNA, the CDR3 is TGTGCCAGCAGTGCATCCGGGACAGGGTCCTCCTACGAGCAGTACTTC. The chain employs TRBV2 and TRBJ2-7; TRBD1 matches 9 bases. The germline V gene has CDR1 SNHLY and CDR2 FYNNEI. With 4 bases clipped from V and 0 bases from J, the junction kept 7 bases outside the gene matches. The CDR3 runs 16 residues. Based on the CDR3 plus reference TRBV2 and TRBJ2-7, the full variable domain is EPEVTQTPSHQVTQMGQEVILRCVPISNHLYFYWYRQILGQKVEFLVSFYNNEISEKSEIFDDQFSVERPDGSNFTLKIRSTKLEDSAMYFCASSASGTGSSYEQYFGPGTRLTVT.